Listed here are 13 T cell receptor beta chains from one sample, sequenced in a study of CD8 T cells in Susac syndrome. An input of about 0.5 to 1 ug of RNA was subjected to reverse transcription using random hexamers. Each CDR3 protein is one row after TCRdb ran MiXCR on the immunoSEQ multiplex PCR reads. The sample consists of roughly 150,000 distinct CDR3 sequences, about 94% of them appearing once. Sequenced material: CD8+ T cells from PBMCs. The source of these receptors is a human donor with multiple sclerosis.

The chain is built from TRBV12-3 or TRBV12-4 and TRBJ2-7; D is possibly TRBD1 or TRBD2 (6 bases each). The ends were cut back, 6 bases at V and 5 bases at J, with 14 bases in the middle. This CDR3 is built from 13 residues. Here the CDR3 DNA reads TGTGCCAGCAGCCCGGAGGGGGTTCACGAGCAGTACTTC. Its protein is CASSPEGVHEQYF.

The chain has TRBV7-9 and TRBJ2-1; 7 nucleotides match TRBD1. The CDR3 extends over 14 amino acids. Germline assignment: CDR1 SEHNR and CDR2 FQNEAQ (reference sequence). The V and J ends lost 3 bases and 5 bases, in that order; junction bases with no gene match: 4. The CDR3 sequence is CASSLGTGDNEQFF. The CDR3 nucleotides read TGTGCCAGCAGCTTGGGTACAGGGGACAATGAGCAGTTCTTC. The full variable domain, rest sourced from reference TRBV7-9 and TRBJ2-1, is DTGVSQNPRHKITKRGQNVTFRCDPISEHNRLYWYRQTLGQGPEFLTYFQNEAQLEKSRLLSDRFSAERPKGSFSTLEIQRTEQGDSAMYLCASSLGTGDNEQFFGPGTRLTVL.

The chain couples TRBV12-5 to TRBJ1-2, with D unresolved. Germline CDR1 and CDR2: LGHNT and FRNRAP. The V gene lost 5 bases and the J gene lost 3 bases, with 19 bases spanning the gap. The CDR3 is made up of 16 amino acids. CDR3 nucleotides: TGTGCTAGTGGTCCCCGGACGAATGTATTTGACTATGGCTACACCTTC. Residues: CASGPRTNVFDYGYTF.

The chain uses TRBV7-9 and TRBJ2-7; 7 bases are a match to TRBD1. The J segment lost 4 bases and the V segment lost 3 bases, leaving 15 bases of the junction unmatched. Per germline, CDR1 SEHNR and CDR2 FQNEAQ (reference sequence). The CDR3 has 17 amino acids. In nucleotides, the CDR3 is TGTGCCAGCAGCTTCGGGACAGCAACCCCGTATCCTTACGAGCAGTACTTC. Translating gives CASSFGTATPYPYEQYF. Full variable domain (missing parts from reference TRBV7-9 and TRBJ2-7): DTGVSQNPRHKITKRGQNVTFRCDPISEHNRLYWYRQTLGQGPEFLTYFQNEAQLEKSRLLSDRFSAERPKGSFSTLEIQRTEQGDSAMYLCASSFGTATPYPYEQYFGPGTRLTVT.

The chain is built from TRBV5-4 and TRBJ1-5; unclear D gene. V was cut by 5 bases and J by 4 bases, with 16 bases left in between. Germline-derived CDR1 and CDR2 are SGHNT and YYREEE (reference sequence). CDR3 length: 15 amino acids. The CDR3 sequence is CASSLGGNNNQPQHF. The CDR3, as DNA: TGTGCCAGCAGTTTAGGAGGGAACAATAATCAGCCCCAGCATTTT.

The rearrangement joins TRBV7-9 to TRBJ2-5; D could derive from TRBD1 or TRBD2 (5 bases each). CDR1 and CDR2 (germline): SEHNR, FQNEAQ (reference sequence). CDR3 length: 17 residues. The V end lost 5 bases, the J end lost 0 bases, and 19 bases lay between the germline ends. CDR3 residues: CASSPTLGEWDQETQYF. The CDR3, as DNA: TGTGCCAGCAGCCCTACTTTAGGGGAGTGGGACCAAGAGACCCAGTACTTC.

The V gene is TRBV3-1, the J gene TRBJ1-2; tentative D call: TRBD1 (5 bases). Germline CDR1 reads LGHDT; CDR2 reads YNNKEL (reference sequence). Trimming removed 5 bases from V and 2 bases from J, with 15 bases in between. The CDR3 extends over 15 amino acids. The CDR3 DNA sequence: TGTGCCAGCAGCTCCCCGACAGAAGTAAACTATGGCTACACCTTC. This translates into CASSSPTEVNYGYTF.

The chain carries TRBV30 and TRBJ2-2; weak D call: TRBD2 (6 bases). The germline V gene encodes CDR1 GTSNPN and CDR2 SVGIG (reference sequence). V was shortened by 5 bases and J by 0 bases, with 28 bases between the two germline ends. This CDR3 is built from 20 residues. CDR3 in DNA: TGTGCCTGGGGTTTCAGGCACGGGGGAATAGCTACACCGAACACCGGGGAGCTGTTTTTT. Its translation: CAWGFRHGGIATPNTGELFF.

CDR3 residues: CSVVQGSANYGYTF. The CDR3 DNA reads TGCAGCGTTGTTCAGGGATCAGCTAACTATGGCTACACCTTC. The chain uses TRBV29-1 and TRBJ1-2; a possible D gene is TRBD1 (5 bases). This CDR3 region has 14 residues. The germline V gene has CDR1 SQVTM and CDR2 ANQGSEA. Trimming took 4 bases from V and 0 from J, leaving 12 bases between them.

The CDR3 spells CASSQGFGSSGRTDTQYF. CDR3 sequence (DNA): TGCGCCAGCAGCCAAGGTTTTGGGTCTAGCGGGCGCACAGATACGCAGTATTTT. The chain carries TRBV4-3 and TRBJ2-3, with 8 nucleotides matching TRBD2. The junction had 10 bases not matched to a gene; V was cut back by 1 base and J by 1 base. The germline V gene encodes CDR1 LGHNA and CDR2 YSLEER. This CDR3 is 18 amino acids long.

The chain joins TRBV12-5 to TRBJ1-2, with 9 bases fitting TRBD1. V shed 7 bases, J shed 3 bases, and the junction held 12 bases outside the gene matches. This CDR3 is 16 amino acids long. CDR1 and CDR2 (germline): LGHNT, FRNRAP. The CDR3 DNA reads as TGTGCTAGTGTTCCCTCTCCGGGACAGGGTTACTATGGCTACACCTTC. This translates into CASVPSPGQGYYGYTF.

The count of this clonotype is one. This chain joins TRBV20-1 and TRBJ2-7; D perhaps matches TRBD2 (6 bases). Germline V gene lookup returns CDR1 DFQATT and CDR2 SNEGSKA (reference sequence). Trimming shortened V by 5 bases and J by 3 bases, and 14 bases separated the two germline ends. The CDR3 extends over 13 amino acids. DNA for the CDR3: TGCAGTGCTCCGACGGGGGAGCTCTACGAGCAGTACTTC. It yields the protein CSAPTGELYEQYF.

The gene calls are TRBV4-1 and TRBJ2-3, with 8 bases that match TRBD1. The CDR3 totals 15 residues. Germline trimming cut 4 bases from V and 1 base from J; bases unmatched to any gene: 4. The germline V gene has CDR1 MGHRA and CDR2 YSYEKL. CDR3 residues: CASSPEDRGTDTQYF. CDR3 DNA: TGCGCCAGCAGCCCAGAGGACAGGGGCACAGATACGCAGTATTTT.